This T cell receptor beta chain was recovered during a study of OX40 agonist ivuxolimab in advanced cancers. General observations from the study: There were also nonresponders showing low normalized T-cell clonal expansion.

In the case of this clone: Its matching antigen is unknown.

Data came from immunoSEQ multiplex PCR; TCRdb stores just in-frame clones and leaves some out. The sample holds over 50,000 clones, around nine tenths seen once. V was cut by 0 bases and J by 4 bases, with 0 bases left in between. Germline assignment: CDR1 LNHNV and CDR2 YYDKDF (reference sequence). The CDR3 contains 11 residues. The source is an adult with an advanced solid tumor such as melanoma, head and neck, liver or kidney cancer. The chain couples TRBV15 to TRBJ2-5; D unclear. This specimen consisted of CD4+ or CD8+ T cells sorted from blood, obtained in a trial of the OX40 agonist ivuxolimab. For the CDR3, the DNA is TGTGCCACCAGCAGAGAAGAGACCCAGTACTTC. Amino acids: CATSREETQYF.